The clone carrying this TCR beta chain was counted a few times. This record belongs to a study of T cells in Graves' hyperthyroidism and ophthalmopathy. From germline, CDR1 is LGHNT and CDR2 FRNRAP. V lost 5 bases and J lost 5, with 16 bases in between. CDR3 length: 14 amino acids. The study excluded patients with uncontrolled infection, other autoimmune disease, pregnancy or lactation. The TCR beta CDR3 regions underwent amplification using RNA transcripts as the source. HTBI primers were used for first-round RT-PCR of the TCR CDR3. TCRdb reprocessed the multiplex PCR reads via MiXCR and lists one record per CDR3 protein. The repertoire holds 300,000 to 450,000 distinct CDR3 sequences, with roughly 25% as singletons.

What was sequenced was blood. The chain joins TRBV12-5 to TRBJ2-7; D tentatively reads TRBD1 or TRBD2 (5 bases each). The receptor was derived from a man over 45 with Graves' hyperthyroidism. The CDR3: CASGPYGGFDEQYF. The CDR3 DNA is TGTGCTAGTGGTCCCTATGGGGGTTTTGACGAGCAGTACTTC.